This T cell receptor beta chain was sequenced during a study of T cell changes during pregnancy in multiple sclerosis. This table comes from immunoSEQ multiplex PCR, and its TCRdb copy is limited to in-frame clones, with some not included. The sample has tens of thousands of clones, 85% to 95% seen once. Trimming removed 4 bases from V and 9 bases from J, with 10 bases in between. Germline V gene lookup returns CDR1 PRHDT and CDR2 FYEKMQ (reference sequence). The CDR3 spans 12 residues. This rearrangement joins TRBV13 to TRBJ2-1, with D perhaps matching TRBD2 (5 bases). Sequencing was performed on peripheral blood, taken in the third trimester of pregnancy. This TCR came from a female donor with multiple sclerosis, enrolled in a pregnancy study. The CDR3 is CASSSSEGEQFF. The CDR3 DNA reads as TGTGCCAGCAGCTCCTCCGAGGGTGAGCAGTTCTTC.